This TCR beta chain came from a study of regulatory T cells in long-lasting Graves disease. This CDR3 is built from 14 residues. In regard to this clonotype: This likely stems from a read error, as it lies one base from a far larger clone.

With iRepertoire HTBI primers and Arm-PCR of CDR3 regions, TCR beta libraries were built. TCRdb reanalysed the multiplex PCR reads using MiXCR and keeps one entry per CDR3 protein. The data contain about 540,000 distinct CDR3 sequences, 13% of them singletons. As for time point: newly diagnosed GD, antithyroid drugs for less than 3 months. The TCR library was made from RNA that had been extracted from PBMCs in TRIzol. The sample was also linked to a second study, of T cells in Graves' hyperthyroidism and ophthalmopathy. That report adds: A set of HTBI primers served as the primers for a first-round RT-PCR of the TCR CDR3.

This sequence joins TRBV12-3 or TRBV12-4 and TRBJ2-3, with 9 nucleotides matching TRBD2. TRBJ2-1 matches the DNA end more closely, so the J call is doubtful. Here the sequenced sample was peripheral blood mononuclear cells (PBMCs), taken at new diagnosis, from a patient treated with antithyroid drugs. This clonotype was sampled from a man younger than 45 with Graves disease. CDR3: CASSPGTSYDEQFF. CDR3 bases: TGTGCCAGCAGCCCCGGGACTAGCTACGATGAGCAGTTCTTC.